This T cell receptor beta chain was identified in a study of shared clonotypes between healthy human individuals. The protocol was immunoSEQ multiplex PCR, while the TCRdb copy is restricted to in-frame clones and leaves out a portion. The sample holds around 2,000,000 clones, over 85% seen once. V shed 5 bases and J 4 bases; nucleotides not matched to a gene: 8. Germline loops: CDR1 MNHNY, CDR2 SVGAGI (reference sequence). The CDR3 length is 15 residues. This clone was seen a single time. The sample consisted of naive CD4+ T cells sorted from blood. Subset specified: CD45RA+ positively selected. The receptor was isolated from a man between 18 and 29 years old in good health. This rearrangement joins TRBV6-6 to TRBJ2-1; 7 nucleotides align to TRBD1. The CDR3 sequence is CASSRPGQSYNEQFF. In nucleotides, the CDR3 is TGTGCCAGCAGTCGGCCGGGACAGAGTTACAATGAGCAGTTCTTC.